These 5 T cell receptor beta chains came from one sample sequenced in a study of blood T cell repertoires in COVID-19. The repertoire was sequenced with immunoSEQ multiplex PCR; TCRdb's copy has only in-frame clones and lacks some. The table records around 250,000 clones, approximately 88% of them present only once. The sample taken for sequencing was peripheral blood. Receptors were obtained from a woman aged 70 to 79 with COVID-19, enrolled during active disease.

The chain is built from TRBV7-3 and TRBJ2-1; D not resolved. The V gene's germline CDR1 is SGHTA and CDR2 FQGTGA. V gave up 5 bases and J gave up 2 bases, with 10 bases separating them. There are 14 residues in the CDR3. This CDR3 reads CASSPRIAYNEQFF. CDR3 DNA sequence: TGTGCCAGCAGCCCGCGTATCGCCTACAATGAGCAGTTCTTC. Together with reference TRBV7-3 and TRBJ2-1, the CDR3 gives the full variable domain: GAGVSQTPSNKVTEKGKYVELRCDPISGHTALYWYRQSLGQGPEFLIYFQGTGAADDSGLPNDRFFAVRPEGSVSTLKIQRTERGDSAVYLCASSPRIAYNEQFFGPGTRLTVL.

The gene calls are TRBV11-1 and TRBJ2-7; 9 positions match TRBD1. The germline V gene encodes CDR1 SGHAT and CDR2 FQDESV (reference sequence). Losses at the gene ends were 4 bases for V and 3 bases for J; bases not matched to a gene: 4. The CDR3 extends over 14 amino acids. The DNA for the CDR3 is TGTGCCAGCAGCTGGGGGACAGGGATCTACGAGCAGTACTTC. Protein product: CASSWGTGIYEQYF.

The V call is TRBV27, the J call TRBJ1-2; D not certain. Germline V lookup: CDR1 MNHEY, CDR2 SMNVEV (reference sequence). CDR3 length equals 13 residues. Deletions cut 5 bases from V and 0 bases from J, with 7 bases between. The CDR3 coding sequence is TGTGCCAGCAGTCGACTCTCTAACTATGGCTACACCTTC. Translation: CASSRLSNYGYTF.

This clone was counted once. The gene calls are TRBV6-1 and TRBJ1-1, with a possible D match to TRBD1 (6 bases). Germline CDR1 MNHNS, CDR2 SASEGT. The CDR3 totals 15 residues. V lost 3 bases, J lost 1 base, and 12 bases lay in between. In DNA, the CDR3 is TGTGCCAGCAGTGATCCAGGGGAATCGAACACTGAAGCTTTCTTT. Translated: CASSDPGESNTEAFF.

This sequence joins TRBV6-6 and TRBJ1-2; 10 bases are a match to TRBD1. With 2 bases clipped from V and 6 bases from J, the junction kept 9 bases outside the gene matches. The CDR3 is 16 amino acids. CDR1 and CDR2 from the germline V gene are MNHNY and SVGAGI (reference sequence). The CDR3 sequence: CASSYPGQGGQNGYTF. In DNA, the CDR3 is TGTGCCAGCAGTTACCCTGGACAGGGGGGTCAGAATGGCTACACCTTC.